A single TCR beta chain is shown here with its context. Within the sample, other DNA sequences also encode this same CDR3. TCRdb reprocessed the PCR reads using MiXCR. The sample records 25,000 to 30,000 clones, approximately 4% being singletons. The V end was cut by 0 bases, the J end by 2 bases, with 8 bases between. The CDR3 contains 14 residues. Germline-derived CDR1 and CDR2 are SGDLS and YYNGEE. This record belongs to a study of metastatic and nonmetastatic thyroid tumors. Every patient was untreated before thyroid surgery. The chain recombines TRBV9 with TRBJ2-5, with no clear D. Sequences were obtained from blood. The TCR comes from a female donor with papillary thyroid cancer or a benign thyroid nodule (not recorded which). Some clones in this sample may be carry-over from other donors' samples. As DNA, the CDR3 is TGTGCCAGCAGCGTAGATGGATCACAAGAGACCCAGTACTTC. This translates into CASSVDGSQETQYF.